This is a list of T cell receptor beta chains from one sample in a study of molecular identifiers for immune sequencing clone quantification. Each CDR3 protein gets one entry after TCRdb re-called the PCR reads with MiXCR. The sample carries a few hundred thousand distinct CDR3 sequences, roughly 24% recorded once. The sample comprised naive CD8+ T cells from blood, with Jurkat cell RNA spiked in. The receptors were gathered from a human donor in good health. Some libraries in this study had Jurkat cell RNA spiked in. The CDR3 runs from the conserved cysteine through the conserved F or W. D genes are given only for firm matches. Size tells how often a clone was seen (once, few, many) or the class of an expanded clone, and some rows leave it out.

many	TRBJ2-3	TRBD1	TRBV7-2	CASSLEGQGTDTQYF	TGTGCCAGCAGCTTAGAAGGACAGGGAACCGATACGCAGTATTTT
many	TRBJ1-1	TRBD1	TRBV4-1	CASSPGQGGFVAFF	TGCGCCAGCAGCCCCGGACAGGGGGGATTTGTAGCTTTCTTT
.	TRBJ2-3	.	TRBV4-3	CASSQDRGEDTQYF	TGCGCCAGCAGCCAAGACCGTGGGGAAGATACGCAGTATTTT
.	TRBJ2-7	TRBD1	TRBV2	CASRTGTGYEQYF	TGTGCCAGCAGAACCGGGACAGGTTACGAGCAGTACTTC
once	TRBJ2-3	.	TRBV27	CASSTTGLNSRNTQYF	TGTGCCAGCAGTACAACGGGACTCAACTCCCGGAATACGCAGTATTTT
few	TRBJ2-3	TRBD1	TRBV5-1	CASSQTGEEYF	TGCGCCAGCAGCCAGACAGGGGAGGAGTATTTT
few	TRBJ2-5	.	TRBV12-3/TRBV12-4	CASSPRRNLETQYF	TGTGCCAGCAGCCCCCGGAGAAATCTAGAGACCCAGTACTTC
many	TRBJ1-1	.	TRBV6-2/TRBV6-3	CASSWGFTEAFF	TGTGCCAGCAGTTGGGGGTTCACTGAAGCTTTCTTT
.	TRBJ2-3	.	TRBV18	CASSPPITDTQYF	TGTGCCAGCTCACCACCGATAACAGATACGCAGTATTTT
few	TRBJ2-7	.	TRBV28	CASSFPEDGKYGTLYTYEQYF	TGTGCCAGCAGTTTCCCCGAAGACGGGAAATATGGGACTCTGTATACCTACGAGCAGTACTTC
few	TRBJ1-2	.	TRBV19	CASSIRTNYGYTF	TGTGCCAGTAGTATCCGGACAAACTATGGCTACACCTTC
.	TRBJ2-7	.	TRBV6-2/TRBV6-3	CASSTDSVEQYF	TGTGCCAGCAGTACGGACAGCGTCGAGCAGTACTTC
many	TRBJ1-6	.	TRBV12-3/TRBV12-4	CASRDSDWSPLHF	TGTGCCAGCAGAGACAGCGATTGGTCACCCCTCCACTTT
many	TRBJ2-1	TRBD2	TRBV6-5	CASEGTSGGYEQFF	TGTGCCAGCGAAGGGACTAGCGGGGGGTATGAGCAGTTCTTC
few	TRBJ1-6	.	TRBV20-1	CSACARGIDSPLHF	TGCAGTGCTTGTGCCCGGGGCATTGATTCACCCCTCCACTTT
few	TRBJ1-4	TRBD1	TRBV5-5	CASSLDQGATGEKLFF	TGTGCCAGCAGCTTGGACCAGGGGGCGACGGGAGAAAAACTGTTTTTT
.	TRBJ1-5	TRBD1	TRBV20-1	CSTRTGISNQPQHF	TGCAGTACTAGGACAGGGATTAGCAATCAGCCCCAGCATTTT
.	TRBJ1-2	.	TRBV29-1	CSVDPRQAMMGYTF	TGCAGCGTGGACCCTAGACAGGCTATGATGGGCTACACCTTC
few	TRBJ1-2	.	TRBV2	CASSAARDGSNYGYTF	TGTGCCAGCAGCGCCGCTAGGGACGGGAGTAACTATGGCTACACCTTC
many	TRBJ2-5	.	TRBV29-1	CSVEAATPAGWGEAQYF	TGCAGCGTTGAAGCCGCAACCCCGGCAGGGTGGGGTGAGGCCCAGTACTTC
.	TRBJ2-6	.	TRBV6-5	CASSYGVGAGANVLSF	.
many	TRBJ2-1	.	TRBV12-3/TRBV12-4	CASSLEPDRQMRPFF	TGTGCCAGCAGTTTAGAGCCCGACCGCCAGATGAGACCGTTCTTC
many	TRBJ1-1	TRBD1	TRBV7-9	CASSSRQGSTEAFF	TGTGCCAGCAGCTCCCGACAGGGATCAACTGAAGCTTTCTTT
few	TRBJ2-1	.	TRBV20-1	CSAIGLAEFNEQFF	TGCAGTGCTATAGGCCTAGCCGAATTCAATGAGCAGTTCTTC
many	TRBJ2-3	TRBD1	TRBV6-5	CASSGTGALSTDTQYF	TGTGCCAGCAGTGGCACAGGGGCCCTTAGCACAGATACGCAGTATTTT
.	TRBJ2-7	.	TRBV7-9	CASSPPTSSYPEQYF	TGTGCCAGCAGCCCCCCGACGTCGTCTTACCCCGAGCAGTACTTC
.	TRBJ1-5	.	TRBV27	CASSVGQNNQPQHF	TGTGCCAGCAGTGTCGGACAGAACAATCAGCCCCAGCATTTT
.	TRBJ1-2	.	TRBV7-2	CASNTGGYTF	TGTGCCAGTAATACCGGGGGCTACACCTTC
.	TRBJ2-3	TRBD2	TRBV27	CASYIGRGDADTQYF	TGTGCCAGCTATATTGGGCGGGGGGACGCAGATACGCAGTATTTT
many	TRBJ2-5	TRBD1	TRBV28	CASSPPLTGVEETQYF	TGTGCCAGCAGTCCACCCTTGACAGGGGTGGAAGAGACCCAGTACTTC
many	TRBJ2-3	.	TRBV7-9	CASSPGPSLADTQYF	TGTGCCAGCAGCCCGGGCCCCTCCCTTGCAGATACGCAGTATTTT
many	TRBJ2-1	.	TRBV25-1	CASSGNRRGVEEQFF	TGTGCCAGCAGTGGGAACCGTCGCGGGGTCGAGGAGCAGTTCTTC
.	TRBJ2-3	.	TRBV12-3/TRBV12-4	CASGETRTLSTDTQYF	TGTGCCAGCGGGGAAACCAGGACACTAAGCACAGATACGCAGTATTTT
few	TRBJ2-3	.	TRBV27	CASSLMANPYTDTQYF	TGTGCCAGCAGTTTAATGGCTAACCCCTACACAGATACGCAGTATTTT
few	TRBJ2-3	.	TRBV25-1	CASSLGGNTDTQYF	TGTGCCAGCAGTTTAGGCGGAAACACAGATACGCAGTATTTT